The 16 T cell receptor beta chains presented below share a single source sample, sequenced in a study of tumor-infiltrating lymphocytes in localized non-small cell lung cancer (dated by TCRdb to 2020 to 2023). Library method: the immunoSEQ multiplex PCR assay. TCRdb limited this immuneACCESS table to in-frame rearrangements with V and J called. A share of clones is missing; checked studies link under half to unresolved V genes, and the rest is unexplained. Within this sample are some 30,000 clones, with approximately 83% of them counted one time only. Roughly 2% of the sample is in the top ten clones. Sequencing used lung tumor tissue. The receptor source for this set is a human donor with non-small cell lung cancer.

This clone was seen a single time. The V and J genes are TRBV7-2 and TRBJ1-6; D call uncertain. The CDR3 totals 15 residues. With 5 bases removed from V and 4 bases from J, the gap between germline ends came to 12 bases. The V gene's germline CDR1 is SGHTA and CDR2 FQGNSA. CDR3 nucleotide sequence: TGTGCCAGCAGCCCAAAAGCCGGATATAATTCACCCCTCCACTTT. Its protein is CASSPKAGYNSPLHF.

The chain joins TRBV4-2 to TRBJ1-4; TRBD1 agrees at 7 bases. CDR3 length equals 15 residues. V trimming: 8 bases; J trimming: 8 bases; junction bases outside the gene matches: 14. Looked up from germline, CDR1 is LGHNA and CDR2 is YNFKEQ. CDR3 nucleotide sequence: TGTGCCAGCGGACGAAGACAGGGATTCCAGGAAAAACTGTTTTTT. Amino acids: CASGRRQGFQEKLFF.

A few counts support this clone. This chain links TRBV30 with TRBJ2-2; weak D call: TRBD1 (5 bases). The ends were cut back, 1 base at V and 4 bases at J, with 13 bases in the middle. Germline loops: CDR1 GTSNPN, CDR2 SVGIG (reference sequence). The CDR3 totals 15 residues. The chain's CDR3 is CAWSAIDSFTGELFF. Here the CDR3 DNA reads TGTGCCTGGAGTGCAATAGACAGTTTCACCGGGGAGCTGTTTTTT.

The genes are TRBV4-3 and TRBJ2-2; D call uncertain. Trimming took off 0 bases at V and 3 bases at J, with 14 bases between the two ends. This CDR3 contains 17 residues. From germline, CDR1 is LGHNA and CDR2 YSLEER. The CDR3 reads CASSQDLNSADTGELFF. The CDR3 DNA reads TGCGCCAGCAGCCAAGATCTTAACAGCGCCGACACCGGGGAGCTGTTTTTT.

This clone was seen a single time. This chain uses TRBV15 with TRBJ1-1; D unclear. The V end lost 0 bases, the J end lost 1 base, and 9 bases lay between the germline ends. Germline V gene data show CDR1 as LNHNV and CDR2 as YYDKDF (reference sequence). The CDR3 has 15 residues. CDR3: CATSREGAGNTEAFF. CDR3 coding DNA: TGTGCCACCAGCAGAGAGGGTGCGGGGAACACTGAAGCTTTCTTT.

CDR3 amino acids: CATGGVGDYNEQFF. CDR3 nucleotide sequence: TGTGCCACCGGGGGAGTGGGCGACTACAATGAGCAGTTCTTC. The genes are TRBV10-3 and TRBJ2-1; possibly TRBD2 for D (6 bases). This CDR3 contains 14 residues. Germline V gives CDR1 ENHRY, CDR2 SYGVKD. Trimming shortened V by 10 bases and J by 3 bases, and 16 bases separated the two germline ends.

The rearrangement joins TRBV12-5 to TRBJ2-1; 9 nucleotides align to TRBD1. The germline gives CDR1 LGHNT, CDR2 FRNRAP. The CDR3 extends over 14 amino acids. J gave up 8 bases and V 5 bases, and 7 bases lay outside the gene matches. CDR3 region: CASGPGQGGDEQFF. The CDR3 bases are TGTGCTAGTGGTCCGGGACAGGGCGGTGATGAGCAGTTCTTC.

The chain couples TRBV7-2 to TRBJ2-3, with D unresolved. The CDR3 covers 14 residues. Looked up from germline, CDR1 is SGHTA and CDR2 is FQGNSA. The V and J ends lost 2 bases and 2 bases respectively, with 8 bases between them. The CDR3 protein is CASSLMRSTDTQYF. In DNA, the CDR3 is TGTGCCAGCAGCTTAATGAGGTCCACAGATACGCAGTATTTT.

Here the CDR3 reads CATSRAAAGSTDTQYF. CDR3 nucleotides: TGTGCCACCAGCAGGGCCGCGGCGGGGAGCACAGATACGCAGTATTTT. This rearrangement joins TRBV15 to TRBJ2-3; D might be TRBD2 (6 bases). V was cut by 3 bases and J by 0 bases, with 13 bases left in between. This CDR3 has 16 residues. Germline V CDR1 and CDR2: LNHNV, YYDKDF (reference sequence).

The chain has TRBV5-1 and TRBJ1-2; 10 nucleotides align to TRBD1. The CDR3 extends over 15 amino acids. V lost 4 bases to trimming and J lost 3 bases; unmatched junction nucleotides: 6. CDR1 and CDR2 (germline): SGHRS, YFSETQ. DNA for the CDR3: TGCGCCAGCAGCAGAGGGACAGGGGCGGACTATGGCTACACCTTC. This codes for CASSRGTGADYGYTF. The full variable domain, its missing parts supplied by reference TRBV5-1 and TRBJ1-2, is KAGVTQTPRYLIKTRGQQVTLSCSPISGHRSVSWYQQTPGQGLQFLFEYFSETQRNKGNFPGRFSGRQFSNSRSEMNVSTLELGDSALYLCASSRGTGADYGYTFGSGTRLTVV.

The rearrangement joins TRBV9 to TRBJ1-6, with 7 bases identical to TRBD1. The junction had 10 bases not matched to a gene; V was cut back by 4 bases and J by 9 bases. Germline assignment: CDR1 SGDLS and CDR2 YYNGEE. The CDR3 extends over 15 amino acids. The CDR3 here is CASSWQGEYGSPLHF. The CDR3 DNA sequence: TGTGCCAGCAGCTGGCAGGGGGAATATGGTTCACCCCTCCACTTT.

This chain uses TRBV7-9 with TRBJ2-7, with a weak D call TRBD2 (5 bases). Trimming took off 7 bases at V and 4 bases at J, with 14 bases between the two ends. CDR1 and CDR2 (germline): SEHNR, FQNEAQ (reference sequence). The CDR3 is 13 amino acids. The CDR3 coding sequence is TGTGCCAGCAAGGGAGAATGGGGTTACGAGCAGTACTTC. It codes for CASKGEWGYEQYF.

This chain links TRBV7-2 with TRBJ2-5; D gene ambiguous. Trimming cost V 5 bases and J 2 bases, with 9 bases left between them. The CDR3 spans 13 residues. Germline CDR1 is SGHTA and CDR2 is FQGNSA. The CDR3 sequence: CASSLRGQETQYF. The CDR3 DNA follows: TGTGCCAGCAGCCTACGTGGACAAGAGACCCAGTACTTC.

The chain is built from TRBV7-2 and TRBJ2-1; possibly TRBD2 for D (6 bases). Germline V gene sequence: CDR1 SGHTA, CDR2 FQGNSA. The V and J ends lost 5 bases and 7 bases respectively, with 21 bases between them. CDR3 length: 16 residues. CDR3 nucleotide sequence: TGTGCCAGCAGCACCCACCCACTAGCTAGGGATAATGAGCAGTTCTTC. This codes for CASSTHPLARDNEQFF.

The rearrangement links TRBV12-5 to TRBJ2-5; D assignment may be TRBD1 or TRBD2 (5 bases each). This CDR3 is built from 17 residues. V was trimmed by 4 bases and J by 3 bases, leaving 21 bases between them. CDR1 and CDR2 (germline): LGHNT, FRNRAP. CDR3 residues: CASGSPVSGRWEETQYF. CDR3 bases: TGTGCTAGTGGTTCCCCCGTGTCGGGGCGATGGGAAGAGACCCAGTACTTC.

The chain uses TRBV18 and TRBJ1-2, with D maybe TRBD1 (5 bases). This CDR3 contains 15 residues. V was shortened by 2 bases and J by 2 bases, with 12 bases between the two germline ends. Germline lookup yields CDR1 KGHSH and CDR2 LQKENI. The CDR3 DNA reads TGTGCCAGCTCACCAGGGGCGGACACGAACTATGGCTACACCTTC. It is translated as CASSPGADTNYGYTF.